This T cell receptor beta chain was retrieved from a study of cytomegalovirus exposure and HLA in healthy donors. V was pared by 5 bases and J by 5 bases, with 8 bases of the junction left unmatched. Germline V gene sequence: CDR1 SGHAT, CDR2 FQNNGV. This CDR3 is 14 amino acids long. Amplification used 60 Vbeta primers and 13 Jbeta primers. Produced via immunoSEQ multiplex PCR; TCRdb's table is partial and in-frame only. This sample's table reports fewer than 200,000 clones. V usage is TRBV11-2 and J usage is TRBJ1-1; 7 nucleotides line up with TRBD1. This receptor was obtained from a man aged 25 to 40 in good health and CMV-seronegative. Sequencing used PBMCs. As DNA, the CDR3 is TGTGCCAGCAGCCCCCGGACAGGAAGGACTGAAGCTTTCTTT. Its translation is CASSPRTGRTEAFF.